Shown below are 8 T cell receptor beta chains from a single sample sequenced in a study of blood T cell repertoires in COVID-19. TCRdb's table, derived via immunoSEQ multiplex PCR, lists solely in-frame clones and lacks some. There are about 190,000 clones in the sample; less than 90% occur only once, and about a fifth lies in the top ten. Sequenced input: peripheral blood. Receptor source: a human donor in a cohort sampled during active COVID-19.

This clone came up once. This chain links TRBV3-1 (or the pseudogene TRBV3-2) with TRBJ1-1, with TRBD1 matching over 7 bases. In germline, CDR1 is LGHDT, CDR2 YNNKEL (reference sequence). CDR3 length: 13 amino acids. Trimming took 6 bases from V and 4 from J; bases not matched to a gene: 5. CDR3: CASSGTAATEAFF. CDR3 DNA: TGTGCCAGCAGTGGGACAGCCGCCACTGAAGCTTTCTTT.

The CDR3 DNA reads as TGTGCCAGCAGTTTAATAGGGCAGGGTGGTGAAAAACTGTTTTTT. Its translation: CASSLIGQGGEKLFF. The chain is built from TRBV28 and TRBJ1-4, with D possibly matching TRBD1 (5 bases). Trimming pared 2 bases from V and 7 bases from J, leaving 14 bases between. Looked up from germline, CDR1 is MDHEN and CDR2 is SYDVKM. The CDR3 contains 15 residues.

The chain combines TRBV6-5 with TRBJ2-2, with 10 bases that match TRBD1. With 5 bases clipped from V and 7 bases from J, the junction kept 4 bases outside the gene matches. The CDR3 is 14 amino acids. Germline CDR1 MNHEY, CDR2 SVGAGI. The CDR3 bases are TGTGCCAGCAGTATGACAGGGGGCATCGGGGAGCTGTTTTTT. Residues: CASSMTGGIGELFF.

This chain connects TRBV19 to TRBJ1-2, with 10 bases fitting TRBD1. V shed 8 bases, J shed 2 bases, and the junction held 5 bases outside the gene matches. Germline CDR1 and CDR2: LNHDA and SQIVND (reference sequence). This CDR3 is 14 amino acids long. CDR3 protein: CASGRTGGNYGYTF. The CDR3, as DNA: TGTGCCAGTGGAAGGACAGGGGGGAACTATGGCTACACCTTC.

The chain has TRBV2 and TRBJ1-3; D not certain. This CDR3 has 14 amino acids. Germline loops: CDR1 SNHLY, CDR2 FYNNEI. V was clipped by 7 bases and J by 4 bases, with 14 bases between them. CDR3 residues: CASTRAGIGNTIYF. CDR3 in DNA: TGTGCCAGCACCCGAGCGGGGATCGGAAACACCATATATTTT.

CDR3 coding DNA: TGCGCCAGCAGCCAAGCCCTAGCGGTCTACAATGAGCAGTTCTTC. Amino acid sequence: CASSQALAVYNEQFF. The chain links TRBV4-1 to TRBJ2-1, with 7 nucleotides matching TRBD2. CDR1 and CDR2 (germline): MGHRA, YSYEKL. The CDR3 totals 15 residues. The junction had 3 bases not matched to a gene; V was cut back by 1 base and J by 3 bases.

The chain links TRBV3-1 (or the pseudogene TRBV3-2) to TRBJ2-1; no clear D gene. CDR3 length: 14 amino acids. Germline values: CDR1 LGHDT, CDR2 YNNKEL (reference sequence). V was clipped by 1 base and J by 6 bases, with 10 bases between them. CDR3 in amino acids: CASSQVRGFNEQFF. The CDR3 DNA reads as TGTGCCAGCAGCCAAGTTAGAGGATTCAATGAGCAGTTCTTC.

This clone was counted a few times. The CDR3: CASSPGTSGSAEQFF. The CDR3 DNA follows: TGTGCCAGCAGCCCCGGGACTAGCGGGAGCGCTGAGCAGTTCTTC. V is TRBV7-2 and J is TRBJ2-1, with 14 bases aligning to TRBD2. CDR1 is SGHTA, CDR2 FQGNSA, per germline. This CDR3 has 15 amino acids. V lost 5 bases and J lost 9; bases outside the gene matches: 6.